This passage covers 10 T cell receptor beta chains from one sample sequenced in a study of post-analysis software for immune sequencing data. Overall study findings and caveats: Several TRBV segments were more frequent in patients than controls; TRBV5-6, TRBV5-1 and TRBV20-1 belonged to this group.

Prepared libraries of TCR beta cDNA carried unique molecular identifiers. TCRdb reprocessed the PCR reads via MiXCR and lists one record per CDR3 protein. The table shows fewer than 700,000 distinct CDR3 sequences, with around 44% occurring only once. No cognate antigen is known for these TCRs. The material sequenced was blood. The receptors here all came from a girl aged 5-17 years with multiple sclerosis.

This clonotype showed up just a few times. The chain links TRBV20-1 to TRBJ2-3; D may be TRBD2 (6 bases). The CDR3 has 15 amino acids. Germline V gene sequence: CDR1 DFQATT, CDR2 SNEGSKA (reference sequence). Trimming took 4 bases from V and 0 from J, leaving 14 bases between them. CDR3 in amino acids: CSATRLGGSTDTQYF. The CDR3 coding sequence is TGCAGTGCTACCCGACTAGGAGGGAGCACAGATACGCAGTATTTT.

In this sample, this clonotype turned up once. This chain uses TRBV21-1 with TRBJ2-5; the table calls TRBD2, which could not be checked here. The tail of the sequence fits TRBJ2-7 better, so the J call may be wrong. TRBV21-1 is a pseudogene segment. CDR3 size: 19 residues. This CDR3 reads CASSKPSDPYGRGAYEQYF. In nucleotides, the CDR3 is TGTGCCAGCAGCAAACCCTCCGACCCTTACGGGAGGGGGGCCTACGAGCAGTACTTC.

The CDR3 nucleotides are TGCAGTGCTAGAGATGGACGGGGGGGCCAAGAGACCCAGTACTTC. Its translation: CSARDGRGGQETQYF. This chain uses TRBV20-1 with TRBJ2-5; 8 nucleotides match TRBD2. Germline CDR1 reads DFQATT; CDR2 reads SNEGSKA (reference sequence). The CDR3 loop spans 15 amino acids. Germline trimming cut 0 bases from V and 1 base from J; bases unmatched to any gene: 4.

The rearrangement uses TRBV6-5 and TRBJ1-1; D is undetermined. CDR1 and CDR2 (germline): MNHEY, SVGAGI. With 7 bases removed from V and 9 bases from J, the gap between germline ends came to 9 bases. This CDR3 is 10 amino acids long. The CDR3 nucleotides are TGTGCCAGCAAGGGCAGTAAAGCTTTCTTT. Its protein is CASKGSKAFF.

This clonotype was recorded at least ten times. This chain joins TRBV29-1 and TRBJ2-5, with D possibly matching TRBD1 (6 bases). Germline V CDR1 and CDR2: SQVTM, ANQGSEA. The CDR3 contains 11 residues. V lost 7 bases and J 2 bases, leaving 8 bases between the germline ends. In DNA form, the CDR3 reads TGCAGCGGCGGACAGCAAGAGACCCAGTACTTC. Protein: CSGGQQETQYF.

This clonotype was found a few times. The gene calls are TRBV12-3 or TRBV12-4 and TRBJ2-4, with TRBD1 matching over 7 bases. The last part of the DNA fits TRBJ2-7 better; the J call may be wrong. The CDR3 is made up of 15 amino acids. The CDR3 spells CASSAGTVRLYEQYF. The CDR3 DNA reads TGTGCCAGCAGTGCCGGGACAGTAAGACTATACGAGCAGTACTTC.

This chain joins TRBV30 and TRBJ2-7, with D hard to call. Germline values: CDR1 GTSNPN, CDR2 SVGIG (reference sequence). The CDR3 totals 11 residues. The ends were cut back, 2 bases at V and 6 bases at J, with 8 bases in the middle. The CDR3: CAWSKGFEQYF. The CDR3 coding sequence is TGTGCCTGGAGTAAAGGGTTCGAGCAGTACTTC. Variable domain in full (rest from reference TRBV30 and TRBJ2-7): SQTIHQWPATLVQPVGSPLSLECTVEGTSNPNLYWYRQAAGRGLQLLFYSVGIGQISSEVPQNLSASRPQDRQFILSSKKLLLSDSGFYLCAWSKGFEQYFGPGTRLTVT.

The chain couples TRBV12-3 or TRBV12-4 to TRBJ1-2; D is unclear. Trimming took off 2 bases at V and 4 bases at J, with 8 bases between the two ends. This CDR3 region has 13 residues. This CDR3 reads CASSLSRSYGYTF. In nucleotides, the CDR3 is TGTGCCAGCAGTTTATCCAGGAGCTATGGCTACACCTTC.

The genes are TRBV5-1 and TRBJ2-5, with D perhaps TRBD1 or TRBD2 (5 bases each). Germline assignment: CDR1 SGHRS and CDR2 YFSETQ. The CDR3 has 15 residues. The germline V and J ends were trimmed by 2 bases and 2 bases, with 13 bases remaining between them. CDR3 DNA: TGCGCCAGCAGCTTAGGGACGGCAGGACAAGAGACCCAGTACTTC. Protein sequence: CASSLGTAGQETQYF.

The J gene is TRBJ1-2, the V gene TRBV6-5, with TRBD1 matching over 8 bases. The ends lost 2 bases at V and 4 bases at J; junction bases unmatched: 15. This CDR3 has 18 amino acids. The germline gives CDR1 MNHEY, CDR2 SVGAGI. The CDR3 DNA is TGTGCCAGCAGTTACGAGGGGACAGGTGCGGATCCCGCCTATGGCTACACCTTC. Translation: CASSYEGTGADPAYGYTF.